The 10 T cell receptor beta chains presented below share a single source sample, sequenced in a study of blood T cell repertoires in COVID-19. Produced via immunoSEQ multiplex PCR; TCRdb's table is partial and in-frame only. The data contain roughly 130,000 clones, about four fifths of them seen just once; the ten biggest clones take up roughly 9.7%. The source material was peripheral blood. The receptors derive from a middle-aged man with active or convalescent COVID-19.

The chain links TRBV14 to TRBJ2-7, with D tentatively TRBD1 (6 bases). This CDR3 is built from 15 residues. Germline CDR1 SGHDN, CDR2 FVKESK. V lost 6 bases to trimming and J lost 3 bases, with 18 bases between them. CDR3 residues: CASRANRATIYEQYF. The CDR3, as DNA: TGTGCCAGCAGGGCTAACAGGGCTACAATCTACGAGCAGTACTTC.

This chain connects TRBV18 to TRBJ2-1; 14 bases fit TRBD2. This CDR3 has 17 amino acids. CDR1 and CDR2 from the germline V gene are KGHSH and LQKENI. V lost 3 bases to trimming and J lost 4 bases; unmatched junction nucleotides: 5. CDR3 protein: CASSPGLAGVSYNEQFF. The CDR3 region has the DNA TGTGCCAGCTCACCGGGACTAGCGGGGGTATCGTACAATGAGCAGTTCTTC.

This clone has a handful of counts. The chain links TRBV7-6 to TRBJ1-5, with D perhaps TRBD1 (6 bases). Deletions cut 0 bases from V and 6 bases from J, with 21 bases between. Germline V gene data show CDR1 as SGHVS and CDR2 as FNYEAQ. The CDR3 sequence is 18 residues long. The CDR3 nucleotides read TGTGCCAGCAGCTTAGCCCCGTTCGGGGGGGCGAATCTTCAGCCCCAGCATTTT. It yields the protein CASSLAPFGGANLQPQHF.

The chain's CDR3 is CASRLAGEQYF. In DNA form, the CDR3 reads TGTGCCAGCCGACTCGCGGGCGAGCAGTACTTC. The genes are TRBV27 and TRBJ2-7, with D perhaps TRBD2 (5 bases). CDR3 length: 11 residues. With 8 bases removed from V and 6 bases from J, the gap between germline ends came to 11 bases. CDR1 MNHEY and CDR2 SMNVEV come from the germline V gene (reference sequence).

V is TRBV10-1 and J is TRBJ1-1, with 8 bases aligning to TRBD1. V was pared by 3 bases and J by 3 bases, with 0 bases of the junction left unmatched. This CDR3 has 13 residues. The germline V gene has CDR1 WNHNN and CDR2 SYGVQD (reference sequence). CDR3 nucleotide sequence: TGCGCCAGCAGTGACAGGGGGCACACTGAAGCTTTCTTT. It codes for CASSDRGHTEAFF.

The V gene is TRBV6-2 or TRBV6-3, the J gene TRBJ1-1; 7 nucleotides line up with TRBD1. V lost 5 bases to trimming and J lost 0 bases; unmatched junction nucleotides: 3. The germline V gene has CDR1 MNHEY and CDR2 SVGEGT. The CDR3 covers 14 residues. The CDR3 nucleotides are TGTGCCAGCAGTCCGACAGGGATGAACACTGAAGCTTTCTTT. Translated, it gives CASSPTGMNTEAFF.

V gene TRBV25-1 combines with J gene TRBJ1-3; no reliable D call. Per germline, CDR1 MGHDK and CDR2 SYGVNS. Trimming took 7 bases from V and 2 from J, leaving 9 bases between them. The CDR3 runs to 13 residues. The CDR3: CASNAGAGNTIYF. CDR3 sequence (DNA): TGTGCCAGCAACGCCGGGGCTGGAAACACCATATATTTT.

This sequence joins TRBV7-2 and TRBJ2-5; a weak D match, TRBD2 (6 bases). Germline lookup yields CDR1 SGHTA and CDR2 FQGNSA. The CDR3 sequence is 14 residues long. The ends were cut back, 4 bases at V and 0 bases at J, with 9 bases in the middle. This chain's CDR3 is CASSYGTYQETQYF. CDR3 nucleotide sequence: TGTGCCAGCAGCTACGGGACTTACCAAGAGACCCAGTACTTC.

This clone was observed once. The chain links TRBV18 to TRBJ2-3, with a tentative D call TRBD1 (6 bases). Deletions cut 5 bases from V and 5 bases from J, with 11 bases between. The length of the CDR3 is 13 residues. Germline CDR1 KGHSH, CDR2 LQKENI. The DNA of the CDR3 is TGTGCCAGCTCATCAGGACAGATAGATACGCAGTATTTT. Protein sequence: CASSSGQIDTQYF. The full variable domain, in which reference TRBV18 and TRBJ2-3 provide the parts outside the CDR3, is NAGVMQNPRHLVRRRGQEARLRCSPMKGHSHVYWYRQLPEEGLKFMVYLQKENIIDESGMPKERFSAEFPKEGPSILRIQQVVRGDSAAYFCASSSGQIDTQYFGPGTRLTVL.

The chain is built from TRBV29-1 and TRBJ2-7; D might be TRBD2 (5 bases). Per the germline V gene, CDR1 is SQVTM and CDR2 is ANQGSEA. CDR3 length: 12 amino acids. V was clipped by 2 bases and J by 2 bases, with 7 bases between them. The chain's CDR3 is CSVESGTYEQYF. CDR3 nucleotides: TGCAGCGTTGAATCGGGGACCTACGAGCAGTACTTC.